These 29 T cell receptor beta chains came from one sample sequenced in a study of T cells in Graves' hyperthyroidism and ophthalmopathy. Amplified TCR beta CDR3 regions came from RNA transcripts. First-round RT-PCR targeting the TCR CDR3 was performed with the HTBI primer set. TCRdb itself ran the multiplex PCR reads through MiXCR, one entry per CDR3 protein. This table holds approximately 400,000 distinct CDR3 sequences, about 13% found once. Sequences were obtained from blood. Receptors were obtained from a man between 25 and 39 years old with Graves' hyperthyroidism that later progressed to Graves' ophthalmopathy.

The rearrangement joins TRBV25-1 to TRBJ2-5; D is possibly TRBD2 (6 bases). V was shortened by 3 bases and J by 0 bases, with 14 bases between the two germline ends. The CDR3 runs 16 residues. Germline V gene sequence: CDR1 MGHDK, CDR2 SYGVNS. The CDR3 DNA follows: TGTGCCAGCAGTGAGGGGGGAGACAGTTACCAAGAGACCCAGTACTTC. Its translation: CASSEGGDSYQETQYF.

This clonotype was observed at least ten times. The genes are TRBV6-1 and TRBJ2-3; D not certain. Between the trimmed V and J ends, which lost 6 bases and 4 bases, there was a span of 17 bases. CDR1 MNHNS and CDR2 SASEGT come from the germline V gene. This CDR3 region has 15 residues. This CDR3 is CASSPFLVGADTQYF. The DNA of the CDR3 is TGTGCCAGCAGCCCCTTCCTAGTTGGCGCAGATACGCAGTATTTT.

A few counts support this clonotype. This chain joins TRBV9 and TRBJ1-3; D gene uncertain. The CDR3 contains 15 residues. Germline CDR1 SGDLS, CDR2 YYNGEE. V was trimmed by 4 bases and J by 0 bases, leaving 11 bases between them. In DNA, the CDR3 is TGTGCCAGCAGCTTGAGGTCCGCCTCTGGAAACACCATATATTTT. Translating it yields CASSLRSASGNTIYF.

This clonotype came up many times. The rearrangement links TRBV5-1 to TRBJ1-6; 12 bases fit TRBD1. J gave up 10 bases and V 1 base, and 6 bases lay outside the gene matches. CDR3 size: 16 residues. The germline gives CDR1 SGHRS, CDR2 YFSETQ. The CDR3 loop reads CASSLPGQGALSPLHF. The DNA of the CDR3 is TGCGCCAGCAGCTTGCCGGGACAGGGGGCATTATCACCCCTCCACTTT. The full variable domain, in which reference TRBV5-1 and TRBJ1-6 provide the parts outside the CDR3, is KAGVTQTPRYLIKTRGQQVTLSCSPISGHRSVSWYQQTPGQGLQFLFEYFSETQRNKGNFPGRFSGRQFSNSRSEMNVSTLELGDSALYLCASSLPGQGALSPLHFGNGTRLTVT.

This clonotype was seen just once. The CDR3 DNA is TGCAGTGCTAGAGATTGGGGGTCCGGGACCCCCGGGGACTATGGCTACACCTTC. This codes for CSARDWGSGTPGDYGYTF. J is TRBJ1-2 and V is TRBV20-1, with D maybe TRBD1 (5 bases). V lost 0 bases and J lost 3, with 23 bases in between. Germline-derived CDR1 and CDR2 are DFQATT and SNEGSKA (reference sequence). This CDR3 has 18 amino acids.

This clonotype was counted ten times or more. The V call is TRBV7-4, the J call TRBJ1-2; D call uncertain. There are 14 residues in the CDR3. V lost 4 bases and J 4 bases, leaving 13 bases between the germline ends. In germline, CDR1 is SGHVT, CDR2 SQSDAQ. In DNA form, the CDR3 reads TGTGCCAGCAGCTACCCTCGGTTCGGCTATGGCTACACCTTC. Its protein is CASSYPRFGYGYTF.

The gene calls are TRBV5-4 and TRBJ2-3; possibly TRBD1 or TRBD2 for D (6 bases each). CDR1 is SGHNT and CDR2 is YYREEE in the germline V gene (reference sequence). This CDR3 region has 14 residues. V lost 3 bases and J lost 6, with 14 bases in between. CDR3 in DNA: TGTGCCAGCAGCTCAGAGAGAGGGGGGGATACGCAGTATTTT. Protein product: CASSSERGGDTQYF.

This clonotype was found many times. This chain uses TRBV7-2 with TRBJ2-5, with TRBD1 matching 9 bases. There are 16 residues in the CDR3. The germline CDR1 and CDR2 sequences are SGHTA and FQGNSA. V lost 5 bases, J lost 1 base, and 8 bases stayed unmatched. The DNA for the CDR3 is TGTGCCAGCAGCCGACAGGGGGTGACCTTCCAAGAGACCCAGTACTTC. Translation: CASSRQGVTFQETQYF.

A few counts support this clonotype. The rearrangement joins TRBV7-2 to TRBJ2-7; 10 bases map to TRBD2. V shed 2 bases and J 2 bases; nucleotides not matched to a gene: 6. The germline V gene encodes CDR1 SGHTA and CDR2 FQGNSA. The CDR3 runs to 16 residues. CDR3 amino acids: CASSLLAGVGTYEQYF. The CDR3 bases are TGTGCCAGCAGCTTACTAGCGGGGGTAGGGACCTACGAGCAGTACTTC.

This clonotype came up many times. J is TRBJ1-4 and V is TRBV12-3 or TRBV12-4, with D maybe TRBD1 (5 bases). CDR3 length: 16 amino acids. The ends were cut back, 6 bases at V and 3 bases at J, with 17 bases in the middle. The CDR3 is CASSSTTGGSNEKLFF. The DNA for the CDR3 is TGTGCCAGCAGCTCAACTACGGGGGGTTCTAATGAAAAACTGTTTTTT.

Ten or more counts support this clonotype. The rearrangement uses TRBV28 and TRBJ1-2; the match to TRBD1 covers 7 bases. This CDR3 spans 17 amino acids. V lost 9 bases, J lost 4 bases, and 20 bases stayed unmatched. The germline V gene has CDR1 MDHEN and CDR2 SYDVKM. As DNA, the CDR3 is TGTGCCAGTCTCGTGACCCGAAGGGCAGGGGGAATCTATGGCTACACCTTC. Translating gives CASLVTRRAGGIYGYTF.

This CDR3 is CASSFPDRAYNEQFF. DNA of the CDR3: TGCGCCAGCAGCTTTCCGGACAGGGCCTACAATGAGCAGTTCTTC. J is TRBJ2-1 and V is TRBV5-1, with TRBD1 identical over 8 bases. This CDR3 comprises 15 residues. Per the germline V gene, CDR1 is SGHRS and CDR2 is YFSETQ. Trimming took 2 bases from V and 2 from J; bases not matched to a gene: 3.

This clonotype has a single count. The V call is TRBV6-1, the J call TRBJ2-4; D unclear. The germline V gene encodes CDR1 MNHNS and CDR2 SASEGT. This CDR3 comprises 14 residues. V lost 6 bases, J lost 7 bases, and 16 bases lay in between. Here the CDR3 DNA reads TGTGCCAGCAGCTCTAGGACCTCCGGTAACATTCAGTACTTC. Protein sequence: CASSSRTSGNIQYF.

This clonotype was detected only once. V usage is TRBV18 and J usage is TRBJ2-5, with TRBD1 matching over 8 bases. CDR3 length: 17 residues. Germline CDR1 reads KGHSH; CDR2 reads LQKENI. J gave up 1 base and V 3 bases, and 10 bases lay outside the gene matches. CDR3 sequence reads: CASSPNGQGRFQETQYF. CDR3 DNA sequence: TGTGCCAGCTCACCCAACGGACAGGGCCGTTTCCAAGAGACCCAGTACTTC.

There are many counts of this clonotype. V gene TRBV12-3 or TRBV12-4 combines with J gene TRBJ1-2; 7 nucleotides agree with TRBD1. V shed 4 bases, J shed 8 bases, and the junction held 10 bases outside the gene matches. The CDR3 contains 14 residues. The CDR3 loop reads CASSSHRGLGGYTF. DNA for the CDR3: TGTGCCAGCAGTTCCCACAGGGGATTAGGGGGCTACACCTTC.

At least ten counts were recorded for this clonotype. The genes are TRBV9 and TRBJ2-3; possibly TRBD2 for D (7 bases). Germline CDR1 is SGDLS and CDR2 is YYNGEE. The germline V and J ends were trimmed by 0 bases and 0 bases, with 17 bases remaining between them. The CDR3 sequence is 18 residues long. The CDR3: CASSVEGGLTSSTDTQYF. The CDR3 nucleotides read TGTGCCAGCAGCGTAGAGGGGGGACTAACCTCTAGCACAGATACGCAGTATTTT. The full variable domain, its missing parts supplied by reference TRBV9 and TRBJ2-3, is DSGVTQTPKHLITATGQRVTLRCSPRSGDLSVYWYQQSLDQGLQFLIQYYNGEERAKGNILERFSAQQFPDLHSELNLSSLELGDSALYFCASSVEGGLTSSTDTQYFGPGTRLTVL.

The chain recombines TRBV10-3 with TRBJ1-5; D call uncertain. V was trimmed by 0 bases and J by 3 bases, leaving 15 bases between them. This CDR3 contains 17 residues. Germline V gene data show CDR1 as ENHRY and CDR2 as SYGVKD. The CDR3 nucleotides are TGTGCCATCAGTGAGTCGAAATCGGCAGGCTACAATCAGCCCCAGCATTTT. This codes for CAISESKSAGYNQPQHF.

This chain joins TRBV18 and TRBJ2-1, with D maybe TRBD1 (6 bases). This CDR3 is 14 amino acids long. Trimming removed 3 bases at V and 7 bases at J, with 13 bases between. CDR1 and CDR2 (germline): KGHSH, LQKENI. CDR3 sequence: CASSPIDRPNEQFF. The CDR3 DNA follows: TGTGCCAGCTCACCCATCGACAGGCCGAATGAGCAGTTCTTC.

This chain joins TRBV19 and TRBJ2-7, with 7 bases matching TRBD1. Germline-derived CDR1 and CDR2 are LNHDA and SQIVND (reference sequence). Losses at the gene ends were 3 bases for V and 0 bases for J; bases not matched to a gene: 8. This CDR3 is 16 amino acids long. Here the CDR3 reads CASSMFGTETSYEQYF. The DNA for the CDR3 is TGTGCCAGTAGTATGTTCGGGACAGAAACCTCCTACGAGCAGTACTTC.

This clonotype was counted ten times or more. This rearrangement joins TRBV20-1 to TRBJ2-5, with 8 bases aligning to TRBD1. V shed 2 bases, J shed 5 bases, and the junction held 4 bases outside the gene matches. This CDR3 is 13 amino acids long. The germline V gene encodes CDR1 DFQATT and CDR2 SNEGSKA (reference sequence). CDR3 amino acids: CSARPGGGETQYF. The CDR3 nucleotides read TGCAGTGCTAGACCAGGGGGCGGGGAGACCCAGTACTTC.

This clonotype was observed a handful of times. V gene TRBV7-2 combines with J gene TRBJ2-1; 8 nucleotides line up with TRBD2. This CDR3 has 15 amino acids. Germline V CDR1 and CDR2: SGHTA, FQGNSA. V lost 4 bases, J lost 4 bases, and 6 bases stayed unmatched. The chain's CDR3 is CASSSTGTRYNEQFF. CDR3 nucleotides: TGTGCCAGCAGCTCAACCGGGACTAGGTACAATGAGCAGTTCTTC. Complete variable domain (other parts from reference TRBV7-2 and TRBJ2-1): GAGVSQSPSNKVTEKGKDVELRCDPISGHTALYWYRQSLGQGLEFLIYFQGNSAPDKSGLPSDRFSAERTGGSVSTLTIQRTQQEDSAVYLCASSSTGTRYNEQFFGPGTRLTVL.

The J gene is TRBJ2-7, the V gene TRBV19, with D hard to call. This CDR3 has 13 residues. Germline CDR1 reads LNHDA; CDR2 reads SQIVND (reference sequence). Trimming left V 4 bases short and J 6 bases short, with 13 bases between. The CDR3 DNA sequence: TGTGCCAGTAGTACTCACCCAAAGGGCGAGCAGTACTTC. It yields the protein CASSTHPKGEQYF.

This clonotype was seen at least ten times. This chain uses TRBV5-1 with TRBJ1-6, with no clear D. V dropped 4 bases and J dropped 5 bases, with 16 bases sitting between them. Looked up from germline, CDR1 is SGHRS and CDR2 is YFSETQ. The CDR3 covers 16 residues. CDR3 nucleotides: TGCGCCAGCAGCCCGGGCCTCGGAATGGATAATTCACCCCTCCACTTT. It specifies CASSPGLGMDNSPLHF.

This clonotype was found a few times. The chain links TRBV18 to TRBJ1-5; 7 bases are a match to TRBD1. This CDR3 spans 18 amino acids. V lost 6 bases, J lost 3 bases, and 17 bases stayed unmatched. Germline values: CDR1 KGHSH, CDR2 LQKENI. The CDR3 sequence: CASSPSGRGRYSNQPQHF. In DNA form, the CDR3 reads TGTGCCAGCTCCCCCAGCGGGAGGGGGCGTTATTCCAATCAGCCCCAGCATTTT.

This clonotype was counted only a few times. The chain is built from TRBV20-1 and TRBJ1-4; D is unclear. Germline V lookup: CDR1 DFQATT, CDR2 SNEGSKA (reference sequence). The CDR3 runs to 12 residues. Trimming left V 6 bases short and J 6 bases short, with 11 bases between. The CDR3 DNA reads TGCAGTGCCGCGGGAAGGGATGAAAAACTGTTTTTT. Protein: CSAAGRDEKLFF.

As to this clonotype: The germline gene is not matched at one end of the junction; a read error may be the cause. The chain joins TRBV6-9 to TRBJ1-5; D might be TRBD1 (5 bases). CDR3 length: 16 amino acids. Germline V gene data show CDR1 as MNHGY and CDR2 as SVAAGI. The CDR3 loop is CAISESKGSINQPQHF. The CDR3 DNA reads TGTGCCATCAGTGAGTCGAAGGGGTCGATTAATCAGCCCCAGCATTTT.

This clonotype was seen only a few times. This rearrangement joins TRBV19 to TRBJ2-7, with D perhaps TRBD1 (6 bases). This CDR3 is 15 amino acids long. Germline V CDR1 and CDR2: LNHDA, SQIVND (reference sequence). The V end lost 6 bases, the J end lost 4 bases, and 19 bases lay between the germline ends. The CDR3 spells CASSAPDSELYEQYF. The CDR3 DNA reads TGTGCCAGTAGCGCTCCGGACAGCGAACTGTACGAGCAGTACTTC.

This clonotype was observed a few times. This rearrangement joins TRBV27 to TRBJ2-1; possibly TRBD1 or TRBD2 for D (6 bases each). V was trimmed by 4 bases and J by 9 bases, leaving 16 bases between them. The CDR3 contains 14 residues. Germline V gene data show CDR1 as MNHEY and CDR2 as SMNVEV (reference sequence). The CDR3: CASSSRGDRSEQFF. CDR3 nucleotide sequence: TGTGCCAGCAGTTCGAGGGGGGATCGTAGTGAGCAGTTCTTC.

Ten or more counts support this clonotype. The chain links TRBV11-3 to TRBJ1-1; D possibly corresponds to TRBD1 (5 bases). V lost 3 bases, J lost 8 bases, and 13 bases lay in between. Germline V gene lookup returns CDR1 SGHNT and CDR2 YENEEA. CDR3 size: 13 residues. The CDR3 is CASSLTEPLEAFF. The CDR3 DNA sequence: TGTGCCAGCAGCTTGACAGAGCCGCTAGAAGCTTTCTTT.